The 3 T cell receptor beta chains given below trace back to one sample, sequenced in a study of shared clonotypes between healthy human individuals. TCRdb's copy holds only in-frame clones and misses some; the assay was immunoSEQ multiplex PCR. The data contain 2 million to 2.5 million clones, approximately 95% of them singletons. The specimen was naive CD4+ T cells sorted from blood. Regarding subset: CD45RA+ positively selected. Receptors were obtained from a man aged 18 to 30 in good health.

The count of this clone is one. The chain combines TRBV5-1 with TRBJ1-1, with 7 bases that match TRBD1. Germline CDR1 reads SGHRS; CDR2 reads YFSETQ. CDR3 length: 14 amino acids. The V segment lost 2 bases and the J segment 4 bases; nucleotides outside the gene matches: 5. CDR3 nucleotides: TGCGCCAGCAGCTTAACAGGGGACCGCACTGAAGCTTTCTTT. Its translation is CASSLTGDRTEAFF.

CDR3 bases: TGTGCCAGCAGCTTAGGGTACAGGGCGTCGGAGACCCAGTACTTC. Translated, it gives CASSLGYRASETQYF. This chain connects TRBV7-2 to TRBJ2-5, with a possible D match to TRBD1 (6 bases). Germline V gene lookup returns CDR1 SGHTA and CDR2 FQGNSA. V dropped 1 base and J dropped 5 bases, with 14 bases sitting between them. The CDR3 runs 15 residues.

The chain is built from TRBV7-9 and TRBJ1-1; tentative D call: TRBD1 (5 bases). The CDR3 length is 14 residues. Germline V gives CDR1 SEHNR, CDR2 FQNEAQ (reference sequence). V gave up 5 bases and J gave up 0 bases, with 10 bases separating them. This CDR3 is CASSRRGVNTEAFF. DNA of the CDR3: TGTGCCAGCAGCCGCCGGGGGGTGAACACTGAAGCTTTCTTT. The whole variable domain, remainder taken from reference TRBV7-9 and TRBJ1-1, is DTGVSQNPRHKITKRGQNVTFRCDPISEHNRLYWYRQTLGQGPEFLTYFQNEAQLEKSRLLSDRFSAERPKGSFSTLEIQRTEQGDSAMYLCASSRRGVNTEAFFGQGTRLTVV.